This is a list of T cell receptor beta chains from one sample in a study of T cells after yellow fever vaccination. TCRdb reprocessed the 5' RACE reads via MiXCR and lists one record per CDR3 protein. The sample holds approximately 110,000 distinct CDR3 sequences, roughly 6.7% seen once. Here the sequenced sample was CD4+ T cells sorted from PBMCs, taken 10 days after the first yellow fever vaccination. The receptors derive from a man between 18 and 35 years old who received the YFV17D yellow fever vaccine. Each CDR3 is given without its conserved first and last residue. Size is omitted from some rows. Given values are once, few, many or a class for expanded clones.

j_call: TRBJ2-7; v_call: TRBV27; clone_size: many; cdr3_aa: ASRTGTFDSIREQY
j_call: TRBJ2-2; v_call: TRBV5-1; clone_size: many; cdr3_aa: ASSLNEGGGSGELF
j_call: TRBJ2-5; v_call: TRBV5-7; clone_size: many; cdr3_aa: ASYLWKQETQY
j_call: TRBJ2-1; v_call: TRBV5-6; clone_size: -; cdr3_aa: ASSLGQGLWDDRNEQF
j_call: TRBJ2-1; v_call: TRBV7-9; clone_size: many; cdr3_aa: ASSSVGNNEQF
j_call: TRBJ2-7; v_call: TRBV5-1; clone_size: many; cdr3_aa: ASSPGGGGYEQY
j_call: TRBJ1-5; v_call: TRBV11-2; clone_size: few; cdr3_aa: ASSTRQGGRLGNQPQH
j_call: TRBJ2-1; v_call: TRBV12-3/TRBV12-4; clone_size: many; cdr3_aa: ASSLGAFKKQF
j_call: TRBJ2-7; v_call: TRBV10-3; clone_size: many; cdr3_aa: AISEYSGSSYEQY
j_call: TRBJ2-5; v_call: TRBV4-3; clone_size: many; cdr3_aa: ASKEVRRETQY
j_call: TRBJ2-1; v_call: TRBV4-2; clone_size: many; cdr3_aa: ASSQDSPGAYNEQF
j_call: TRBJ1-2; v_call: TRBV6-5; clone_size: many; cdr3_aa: ASSTAGRPTYGYT
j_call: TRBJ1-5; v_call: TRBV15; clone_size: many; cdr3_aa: ATSLDIQPYQPQH
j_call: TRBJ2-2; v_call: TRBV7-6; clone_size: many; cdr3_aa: ASSQTGFGELF
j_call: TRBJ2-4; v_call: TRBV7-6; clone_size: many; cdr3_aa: ASSPGQPKAKNIQY
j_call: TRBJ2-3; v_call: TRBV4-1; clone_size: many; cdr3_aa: ASSQKKRGGWADTQY
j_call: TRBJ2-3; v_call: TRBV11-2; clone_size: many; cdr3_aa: ASSLGVSGASSTDTQY
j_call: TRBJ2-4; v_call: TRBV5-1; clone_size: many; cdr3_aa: ASSLGNSVAKNIQY
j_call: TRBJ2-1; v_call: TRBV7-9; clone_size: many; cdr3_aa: ASSPRGVRTFNEQF
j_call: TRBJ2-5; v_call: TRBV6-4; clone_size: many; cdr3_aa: ASGGLGDQETQY
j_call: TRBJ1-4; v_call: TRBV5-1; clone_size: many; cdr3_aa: ASSLGSRTNEKLF
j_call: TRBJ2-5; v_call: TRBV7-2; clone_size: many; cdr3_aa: ASSFSGGAQETQY